The clone carrying this TCR beta chain was observed once. Some clones are missing from TCRdb's copy, which holds only in-frame ones; the method was immunoSEQ multiplex PCR. This sample has over 200,000 clones, with approximately 85% found just once. This entry comes from a study of blood T cell repertoires in COVID-19. As for the study in general: From the United States, Italy and Spain came samples of acute and convalescent COVID-19.

CDR1 is MNHNY, CDR2 SVGAGI, per germline (reference sequence). V trimming: 8 bases; J trimming: 7 bases; junction bases outside the gene matches: 6. This CDR3 has 14 amino acids. This clonotype originated in a human donor in a cohort sampled during active COVID-19. The sequencing sample was made of peripheral blood. The V gene is TRBV6-6, the J gene TRBJ1-6; TRBD1 matches at 9 bases. The CDR3 DNA sequence: TGTGCCAGCGTCCAGGGACAGGGCAATTCACCCCTCCACTTT. Amino acid sequence: CASVQGQGNSPLHF.